This is a list of T cell receptor beta chains from one sample in a study of neurological immune-mediated disorders. TCRdb redid the calling of the 5' RACE reads with MiXCR, one entry per CDR3 protein. The table records 14,000 or so distinct CDR3 sequences, approximately 7.6% of them present only once. Input material: CD8+ T cells from blood. The receptors here all came from a middle-aged woman in good health. CDR3s include the opening cysteine and the closing phenylalanine or tryptophan. D genes are given only for firm matches. Size is stated as how often the clone was seen (once, few, many) or a class if it is expanded.

TRBJ1-2 many TRBV4-2 NA TGTGCCAGCAGCCAAAACAGGGATGGCTACACCTTC CASSQNRDGYTF
TRBJ2-3 many TRBV28 NA TGTGCCAGCAGTTCCACCGGGGGCACGCAGTATTTT CASSSTGGTQYF
TRBJ2-7 many TRBV14 NA TGTGCCAGCAGCCAAGGGTCATCGGGGGCCTACGAGCAGTACTTC CASSQGSSGAYEQYF
TRBJ2-7 many TRBV4-1 NA TGCGCCAGCAGCCGCCGACAGGAGACCTACGAGCAGTACTTC CASSRRQETYEQYF
TRBJ1-5 many TRBV30 NA TGTGCCTGGAGTAGTACAGGCATTAATCAGCCCCAGCATTTT CAWSSTGINQPQHF
TRBJ1-1 many TRBV4-1 NA TGCGCCAGCAGCCTCCCCAATGGCAACACTGAAGCTTTCTTT CASSLPNGNTEAFF
TRBJ2-3 many TRBV27 TRBD2 TGTGCCAGCGCTATCCCGGGACTAGCGGGAGGGGGTACGCAGTATTTT CASAIPGLAGGGTQYF
TRBJ2-7 many TRBV6-1 NA TGTGCCAGCAGTGATAAGCTTGCGGCAGGTGTTGGAGAGCAGTACTTC CASSDKLAAGVGEQYF
TRBJ2-5 many TRBV11-2 TRBD2 TGTGCCAGCAGCTATGGTATAGGGTTTAGCGGGAATGGAGAGACCCAGTACTTC CASSYGIGFSGNGETQYF
TRBJ1-1 many TRBV6-2/TRBV6-3 NA TGTGCCAGCAGTTCGCAGGGGTTAGGCACTGAAGCTTTCTTT CASSSQGLGTEAFF
TRBJ2-3 many TRBV6-1 TRBD2 TGTGCCAGCAGTGAAGTGGTTAGCGGGGGACTCACAGATACGCAGTATTTT CASSEVVSGGLTDTQYF
TRBJ2-2 once TRBV7-8 TRBD2 TGTGCCAGCAGCTTGGGCGGGGGGGCCGGTGGGGAGCTGTTTTTT CASSLGGGAGGELFF
TRBJ1-2 many TRBV28 NA TGTGCCAGCAGTTTTGGGGTGGCGTATGGCTACACCTTC CASSFGVAYGYTF
TRBJ2-7 many TRBV7-2 TRBD2 TGTGCCAGCAGCTTCCGGGGGGGCCTTCCAAACGAGCAGTACTTC CASSFRGGLPNEQYF
TRBJ2-3 many TRBV20-1 NA TGCAGTGCTAGAGATCGAAGGGTAGGCACAGATACGCAGTATTTT CSARDRRVGTDTQYF
TRBJ2-2 many TRBV5-1 NA TGCGCCAGCAGCTTCGCGGCGGGGCCCACCGGGGAGCTGTTTTTT CASSFAAGPTGELFF
TRBJ2-3 many TRBV7-8 NA TGTGCCAGCAGTTCAGGGGTAGCGGACACAGATACGCAGTATTTT CASSSGVADTDTQYF
TRBJ2-3 many TRBV5-1 NA TGCGCCAGCAGCTTGGTTGGGGCGGGGGCGCCAGTTGATACGCAGTATTTT CASSLVGAGAPVDTQYF
TRBJ2-7 many TRBV20-1 NA TGCAGTGCTCAAAAACATCAGGGAGGATCCTACGAGCAGTACTTC CSAQKHQGGSYEQYF
TRBJ2-1 many TRBV4-1 TRBD1 TGCGCCAGCAGCCAATCGTCGACAGGGTTAAATGAGCAGTTCTTC CASSQSSTGLNEQFF
TRBJ1-2 many TRBV5-1 NA TGCGCCAGCAGCTTGGTTTTGCCAGGGAATGGCTACACCTTC CASSLVLPGNGYTF
TRBJ1-6 many TRBV2 NA TGTGCCGTTCCTCAAGGAAGGAACTCACCCCTCCACTTT CAVPQGRNSPLHF
TRBJ1-2 many TRBV15 TRBD1 TGTGCCACCAGCAGAGGCGGGACAGGTCGAGGCTACACCTTC CATSRGGTGRGYTF